Listed here is a single T cell receptor (beta chain). What it binds is not known. This sample is part of a study of Graves' ophthalmopathy and Graves' hyperthyroidism. Study observations and caveats: Using 13 signatures, a model distinguished ophthalmopathy from stable hyperthyroidism, reaching about 87% sensitivity and about 81% specificity. Ophthalmopathy progression cases were predicted by the model with 70% to 71% sensitivity and 72.22% specificity.

Germline lookup yields CDR1 SQVTM and CDR2 ANQGSEA. The CDR3 covers 12 residues. J gave up 3 bases and V 6 bases, and 5 bases lay outside the gene matches. Researchers took RNA transcripts and amplified TCR beta CDR3 regions from them. An initial RT-PCR round employing HTBI primers preceded a second-round multiplex PCR. TCRdb reprocessed the multiplex PCR reads with MiXCR, giving one entry per CDR3 protein. The table lists a few hundred thousand distinct CDR3 sequences, roughly 15% of them singletons. Clinical symptoms, serum thyroxine, TRAb, thyroid ultrasound and orbital computed tomography were relied on for diagnosis.

The origin of this receptor is an adult woman with stable Graves' hyperthyroidism. Sequencing was done on a sample of peripheral blood. The chain has TRBV29-1 and TRBJ2-7; 7 bases fit TRBD2. In DNA form, the CDR3 reads TGCAGCGTAGCCCGGGACTACTACGAGCAGTACTTC. The encoded protein is CSVARDYYEQYF.